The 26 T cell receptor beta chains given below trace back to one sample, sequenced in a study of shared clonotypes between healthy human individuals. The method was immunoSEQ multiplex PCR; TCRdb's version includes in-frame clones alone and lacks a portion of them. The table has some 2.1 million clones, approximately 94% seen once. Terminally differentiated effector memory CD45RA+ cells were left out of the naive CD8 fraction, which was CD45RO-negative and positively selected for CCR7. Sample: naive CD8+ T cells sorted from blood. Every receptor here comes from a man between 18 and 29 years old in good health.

The DNA of the CDR3 is TGTGCCAGCAGTCCCAACGGGGTTTTTGGCTACACCTTC. Translated, it gives CASSPNGVFGYTF. This rearrangement joins TRBV27 to TRBJ1-2; D call uncertain. The CDR3 is 13 amino acids. Germline CDR1 is MNHEY and CDR2 is SMNVEV (reference sequence). With 5 bases removed from V and 7 bases from J, the gap between germline ends came to 14 bases.

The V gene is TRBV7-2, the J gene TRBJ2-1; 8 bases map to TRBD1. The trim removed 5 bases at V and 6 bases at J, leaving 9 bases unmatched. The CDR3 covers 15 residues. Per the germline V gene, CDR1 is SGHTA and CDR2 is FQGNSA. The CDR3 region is CASSTRDRSGNEQFF. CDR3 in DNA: TGTGCCAGCAGCACCCGGGACAGGTCGGGCAATGAGCAGTTCTTC.

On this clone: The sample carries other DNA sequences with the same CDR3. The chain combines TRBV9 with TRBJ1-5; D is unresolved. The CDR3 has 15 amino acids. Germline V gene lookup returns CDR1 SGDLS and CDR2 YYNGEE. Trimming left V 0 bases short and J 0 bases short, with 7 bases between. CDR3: CASSVGADSNQPQHF. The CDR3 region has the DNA TGTGCCAGCAGCGTAGGCGCGGATAGCAATCAGCCCCAGCATTTT.

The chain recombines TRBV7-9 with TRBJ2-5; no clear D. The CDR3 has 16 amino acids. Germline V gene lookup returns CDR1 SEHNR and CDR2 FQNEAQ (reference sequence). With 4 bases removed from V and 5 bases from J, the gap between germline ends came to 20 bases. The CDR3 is CASSSPDGPGRETQYF. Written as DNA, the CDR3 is TGTGCCAGCAGCTCCCCGGACGGCCCTGGACGTGAGACCCAGTACTTC.

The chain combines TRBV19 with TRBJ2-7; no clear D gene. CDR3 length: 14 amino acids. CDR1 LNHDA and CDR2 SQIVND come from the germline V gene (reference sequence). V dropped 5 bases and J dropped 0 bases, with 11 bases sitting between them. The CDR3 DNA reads TGTGCCAGTAGTCCTCAGGCCTTCTCCTACGAGCAGTACTTC. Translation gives CASSPQAFSYEQYF.

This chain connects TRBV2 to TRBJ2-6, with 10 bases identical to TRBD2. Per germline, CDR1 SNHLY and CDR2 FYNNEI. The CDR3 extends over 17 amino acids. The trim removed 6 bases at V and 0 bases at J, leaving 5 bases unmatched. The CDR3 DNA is TGTGCCAGCAGCCCCCTAGCGGGAGTCTCTGGGGCCAACGTCCTGACTTTC. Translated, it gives CASSPLAGVSGANVLTF. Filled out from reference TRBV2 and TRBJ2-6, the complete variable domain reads EPEVTQTPSHQVTQMGQEVILRCVPISNHLYFYWYRQILGQKVEFLVSFYNNEISEKSEIFDDQFSVERPDGSNFTLKIRSTKLEDSAMYFCASSPLAGVSGANVLTFGAGSRLTVL.

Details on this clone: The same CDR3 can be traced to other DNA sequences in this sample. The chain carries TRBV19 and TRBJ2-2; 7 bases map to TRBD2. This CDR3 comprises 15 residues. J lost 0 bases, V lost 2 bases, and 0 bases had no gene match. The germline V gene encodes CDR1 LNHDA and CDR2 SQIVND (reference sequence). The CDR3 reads CASSISGANTGELFF. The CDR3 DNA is TGTGCCAGTAGTATAAGCGGGGCGAACACCGGGGAGCTGTTTTTT. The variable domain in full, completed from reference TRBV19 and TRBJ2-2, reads DGGITQSPKYLFRKEGQNVTLSCEQNLNHDAMYWYRQDPGQGLRLIYYSQIVNDFQKGDIAEGYSVSREKKESFPLTVTSAQKNPTAFYLCASSISGANTGELFFGEGSRLTVL.

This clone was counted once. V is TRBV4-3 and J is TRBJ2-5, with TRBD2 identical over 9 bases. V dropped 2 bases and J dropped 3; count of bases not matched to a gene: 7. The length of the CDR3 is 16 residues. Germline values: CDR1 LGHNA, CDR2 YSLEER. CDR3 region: CASSQMPSGEEETQYF. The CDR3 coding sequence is TGCGCCAGCAGCCAAATGCCTAGCGGGGAAGAAGAGACCCAGTACTTC.

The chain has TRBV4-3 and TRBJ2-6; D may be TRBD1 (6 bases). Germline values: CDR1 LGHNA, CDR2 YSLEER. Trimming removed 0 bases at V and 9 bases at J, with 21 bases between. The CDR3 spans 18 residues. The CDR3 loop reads CASSQDSPDRLGDNVLTF. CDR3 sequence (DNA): TGCGCCAGCAGCCAAGATTCTCCCGACAGGCTTGGTGACAACGTCCTGACTTTC.

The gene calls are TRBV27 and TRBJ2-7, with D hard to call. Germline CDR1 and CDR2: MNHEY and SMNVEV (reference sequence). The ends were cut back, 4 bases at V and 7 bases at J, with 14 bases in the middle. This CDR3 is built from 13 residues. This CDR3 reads CASSSKGLLEQYF. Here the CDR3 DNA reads TGTGCCAGCAGTTCCAAGGGCCTCCTGGAGCAGTACTTC.

CDR3: CASSSPNEKLFF. In nucleotides, the CDR3 is TGTGCCAGCAGCTCGCCTAATGAAAAACTGTTTTTT. The chain combines TRBV7-9 with TRBJ1-4; D remains ambiguous. The CDR3 runs 12 residues. Trimming pared 4 bases from V and 3 bases from J, leaving 3 bases between. The germline CDR1 and CDR2 sequences are SEHNR and FQNEAQ (reference sequence).

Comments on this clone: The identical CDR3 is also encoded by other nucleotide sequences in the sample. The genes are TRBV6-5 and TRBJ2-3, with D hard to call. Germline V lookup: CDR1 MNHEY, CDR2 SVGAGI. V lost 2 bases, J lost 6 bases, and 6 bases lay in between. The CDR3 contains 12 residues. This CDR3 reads CASSYPPDTQYF. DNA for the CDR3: TGTGCCAGCAGTTACCCTCCCGATACGCAGTATTTT.

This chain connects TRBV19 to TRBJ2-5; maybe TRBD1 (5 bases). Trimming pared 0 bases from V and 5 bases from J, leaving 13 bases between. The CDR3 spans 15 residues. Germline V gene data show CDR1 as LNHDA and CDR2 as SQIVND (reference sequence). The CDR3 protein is CASSIELSGWETQYF. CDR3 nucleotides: TGTGCCAGTAGTATAGAATTATCAGGGTGGGAGACCCAGTACTTC. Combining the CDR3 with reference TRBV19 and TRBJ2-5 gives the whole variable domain DGGITQSPKYLFRKEGQNVTLSCEQNLNHDAMYWYRQDPGQGLRLIYYSQIVNDFQKGDIAEGYSVSREKKESFPLTVTSAQKNPTAFYLCASSIELSGWETQYFGPGTRLLVL.

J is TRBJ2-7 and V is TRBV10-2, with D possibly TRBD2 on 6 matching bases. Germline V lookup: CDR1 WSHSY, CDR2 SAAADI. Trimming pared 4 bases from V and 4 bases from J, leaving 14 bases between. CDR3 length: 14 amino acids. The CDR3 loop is CASSGRVGGYEQYF. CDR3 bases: TGCGCCAGCAGTGGGAGGGTAGGTGGGTACGAGCAGTACTTC.

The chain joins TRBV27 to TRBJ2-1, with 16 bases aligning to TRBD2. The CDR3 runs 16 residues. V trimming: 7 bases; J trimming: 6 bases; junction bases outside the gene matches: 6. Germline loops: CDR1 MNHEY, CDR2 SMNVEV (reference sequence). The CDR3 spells CASTAGTSGRGNEQFF. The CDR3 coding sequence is TGTGCCAGCACCGCCGGGACTAGCGGGAGGGGCAATGAGCAGTTCTTC.

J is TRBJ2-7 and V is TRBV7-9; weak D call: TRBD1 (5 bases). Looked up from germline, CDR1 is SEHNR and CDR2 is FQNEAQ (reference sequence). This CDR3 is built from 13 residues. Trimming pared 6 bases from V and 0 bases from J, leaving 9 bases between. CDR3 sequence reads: CASSGANSYEQYF. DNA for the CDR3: TGTGCCAGCAGTGGGGCAAACTCCTACGAGCAGTACTTC.

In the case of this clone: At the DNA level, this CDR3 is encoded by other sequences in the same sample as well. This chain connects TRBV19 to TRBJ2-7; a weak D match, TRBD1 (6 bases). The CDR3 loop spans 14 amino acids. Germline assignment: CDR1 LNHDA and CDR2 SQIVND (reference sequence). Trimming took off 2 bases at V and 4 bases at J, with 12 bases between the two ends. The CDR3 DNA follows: TGTGCCAGTAGTATACTCGGGACAACTTACGAGCAGTACTTC. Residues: CASSILGTTYEQYF. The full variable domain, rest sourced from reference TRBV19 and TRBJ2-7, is DGGITQSPKYLFRKEGQNVTLSCEQNLNHDAMYWYRQDPGQGLRLIYYSQIVNDFQKGDIAEGYSVSREKKESFPLTVTSAQKNPTAFYLCASSILGTTYEQYFGPGTRLTVT.

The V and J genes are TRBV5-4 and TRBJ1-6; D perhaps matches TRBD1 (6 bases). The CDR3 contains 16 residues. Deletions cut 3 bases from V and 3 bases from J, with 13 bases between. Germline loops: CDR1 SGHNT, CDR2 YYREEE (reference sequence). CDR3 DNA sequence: TGTGCCAGCAGCTCCGGAGGGGGGATCTATAATTCACCCCTCCACTTT. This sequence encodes CASSSGGGIYNSPLHF.

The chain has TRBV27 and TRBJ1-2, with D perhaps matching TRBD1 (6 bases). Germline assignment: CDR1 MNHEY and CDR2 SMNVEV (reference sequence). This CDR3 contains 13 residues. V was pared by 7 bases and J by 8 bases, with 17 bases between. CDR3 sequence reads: CASKRGGSWGYTF. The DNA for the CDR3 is TGTGCCAGCAAAAGGGGGGGTTCTTGGGGCTACACCTTC.

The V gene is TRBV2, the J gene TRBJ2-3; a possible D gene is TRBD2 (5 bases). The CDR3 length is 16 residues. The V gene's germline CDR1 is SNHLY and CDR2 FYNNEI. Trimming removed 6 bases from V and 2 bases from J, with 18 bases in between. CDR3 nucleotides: TGTGCCAGCAGCTCCCCCCCCGGACTTATCACAGATACGCAGTATTTT. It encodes CASSSPPGLITDTQYF.

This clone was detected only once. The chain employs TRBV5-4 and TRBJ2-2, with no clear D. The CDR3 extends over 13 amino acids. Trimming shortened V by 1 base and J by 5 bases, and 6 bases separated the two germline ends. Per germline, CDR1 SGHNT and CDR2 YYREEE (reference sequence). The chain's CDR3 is CASSLLGTGELFF. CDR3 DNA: TGTGCCAGCAGCTTGCTTGGGACCGGGGAGCTGTTTTTT. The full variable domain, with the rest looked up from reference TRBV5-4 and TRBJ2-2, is ETGVTQSPTHLIKTRGQQVTLRCSSQSGHNTVSWYQQALGQGPQFIFQYYREEENGRGNFPPRFSGLQFPNYSSELNVNALELDDSALYLCASSLLGTGELFFGEGSRLTVL.

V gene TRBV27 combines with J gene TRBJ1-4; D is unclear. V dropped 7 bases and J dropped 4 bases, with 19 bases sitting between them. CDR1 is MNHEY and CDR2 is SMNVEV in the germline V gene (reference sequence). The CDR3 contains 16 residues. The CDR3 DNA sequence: TGTGCCAGCACCGATTTACCGGGCCGGGGTAATGAAAAACTGTTTTTT. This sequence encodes CASTDLPGRGNEKLFF.

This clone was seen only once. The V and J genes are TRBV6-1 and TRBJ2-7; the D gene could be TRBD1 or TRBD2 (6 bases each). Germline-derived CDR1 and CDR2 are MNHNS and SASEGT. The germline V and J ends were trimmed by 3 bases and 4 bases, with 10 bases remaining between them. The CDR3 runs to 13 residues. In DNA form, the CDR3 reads TGTGCCAGCAGTGACGGGGGCTTGTACGAGCAGTACTTC. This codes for CASSDGGLYEQYF.

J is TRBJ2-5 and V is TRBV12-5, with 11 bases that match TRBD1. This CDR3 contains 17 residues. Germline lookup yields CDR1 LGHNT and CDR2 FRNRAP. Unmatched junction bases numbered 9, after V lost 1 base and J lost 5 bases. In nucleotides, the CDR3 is TGTGCTAGTGGTTTGGGGCCCTGGACAGGGGGCCTGGAGACCCAGTACTTC. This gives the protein CASGLGPWTGGLETQYF.

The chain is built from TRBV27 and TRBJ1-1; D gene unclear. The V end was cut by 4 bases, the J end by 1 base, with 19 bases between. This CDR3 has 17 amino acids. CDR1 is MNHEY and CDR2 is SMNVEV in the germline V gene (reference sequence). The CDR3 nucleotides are TGTGCCAGCAGTTCTAGCGGTGGAGATTTGGGGAACACTGAAGCTTTCTTT. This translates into CASSSSGGDLGNTEAFF.

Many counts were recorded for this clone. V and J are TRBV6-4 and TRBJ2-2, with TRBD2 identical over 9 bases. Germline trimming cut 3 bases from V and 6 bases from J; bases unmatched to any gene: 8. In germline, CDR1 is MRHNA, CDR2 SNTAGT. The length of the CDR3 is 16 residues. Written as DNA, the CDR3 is TGTGCCAGCAGTGAGACTGGCGGGGGGGCCTCCGGGGAGCTGTTTTTT. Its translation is CASSETGGGASGELFF.